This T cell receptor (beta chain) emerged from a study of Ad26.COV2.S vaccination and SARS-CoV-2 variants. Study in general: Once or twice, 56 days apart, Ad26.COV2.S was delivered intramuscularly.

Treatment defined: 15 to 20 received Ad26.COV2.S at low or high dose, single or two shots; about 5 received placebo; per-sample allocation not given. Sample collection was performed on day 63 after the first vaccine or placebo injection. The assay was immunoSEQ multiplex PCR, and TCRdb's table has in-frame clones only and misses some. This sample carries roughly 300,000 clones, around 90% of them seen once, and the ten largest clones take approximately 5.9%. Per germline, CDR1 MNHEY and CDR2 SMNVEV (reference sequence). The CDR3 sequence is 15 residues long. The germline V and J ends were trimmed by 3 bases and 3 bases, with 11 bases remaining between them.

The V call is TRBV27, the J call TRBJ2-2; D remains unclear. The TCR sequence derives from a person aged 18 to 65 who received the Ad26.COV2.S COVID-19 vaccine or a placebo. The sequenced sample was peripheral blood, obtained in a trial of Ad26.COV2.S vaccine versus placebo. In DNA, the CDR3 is TGTGCCAGCAGTTTTAGTGGGGTCCACACCGGGGAGCTGTTTTTT. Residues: CASSFSGVHTGELFF.